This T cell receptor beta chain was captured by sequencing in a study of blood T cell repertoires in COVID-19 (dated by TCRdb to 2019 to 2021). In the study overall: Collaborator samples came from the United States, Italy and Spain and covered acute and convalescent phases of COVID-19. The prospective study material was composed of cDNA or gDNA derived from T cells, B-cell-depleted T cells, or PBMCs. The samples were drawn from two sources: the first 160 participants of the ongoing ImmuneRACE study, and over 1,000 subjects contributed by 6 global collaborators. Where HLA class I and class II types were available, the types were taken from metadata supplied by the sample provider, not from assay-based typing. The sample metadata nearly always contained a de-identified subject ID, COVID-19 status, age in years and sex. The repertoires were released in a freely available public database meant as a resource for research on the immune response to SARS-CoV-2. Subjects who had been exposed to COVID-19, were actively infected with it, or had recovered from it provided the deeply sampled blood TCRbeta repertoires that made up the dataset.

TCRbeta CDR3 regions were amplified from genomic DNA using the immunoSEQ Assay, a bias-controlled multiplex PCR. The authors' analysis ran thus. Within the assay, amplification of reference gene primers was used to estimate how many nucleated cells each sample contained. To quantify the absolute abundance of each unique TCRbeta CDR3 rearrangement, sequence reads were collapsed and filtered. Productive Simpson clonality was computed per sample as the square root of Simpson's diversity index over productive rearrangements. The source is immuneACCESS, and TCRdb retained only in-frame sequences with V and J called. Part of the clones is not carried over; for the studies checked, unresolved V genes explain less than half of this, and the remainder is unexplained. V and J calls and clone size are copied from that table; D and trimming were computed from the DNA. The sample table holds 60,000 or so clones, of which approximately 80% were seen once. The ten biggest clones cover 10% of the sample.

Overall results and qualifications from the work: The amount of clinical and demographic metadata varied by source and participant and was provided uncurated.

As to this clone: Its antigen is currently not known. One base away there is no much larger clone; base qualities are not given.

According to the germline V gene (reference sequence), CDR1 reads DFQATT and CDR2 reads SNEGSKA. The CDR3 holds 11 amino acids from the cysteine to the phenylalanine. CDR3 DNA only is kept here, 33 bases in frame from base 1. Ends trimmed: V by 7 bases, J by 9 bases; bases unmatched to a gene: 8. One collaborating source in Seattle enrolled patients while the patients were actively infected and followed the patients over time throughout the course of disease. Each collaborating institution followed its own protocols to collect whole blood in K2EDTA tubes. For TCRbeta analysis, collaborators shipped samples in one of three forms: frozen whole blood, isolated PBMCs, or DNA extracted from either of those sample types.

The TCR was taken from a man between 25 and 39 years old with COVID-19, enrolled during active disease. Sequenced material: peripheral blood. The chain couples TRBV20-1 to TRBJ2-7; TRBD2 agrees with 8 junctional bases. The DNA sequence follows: TGCAGTGTCTTGCGGGAGGAAGGGCAGTACTTC. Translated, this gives CSVLREEGQYF.